The 9 T cell receptor beta chains below all came from one sample that was sequenced in a study of OX40 agonist ivuxolimab in advanced cancers. Generated by immunoSEQ multiplex PCR, the TCRdb table keeps only in-frame clones and is missing some. The profile covers around 80,000 clones, with approximately 79% appearing a single time and around 7% taken by the ten largest. The source was CD4+ or CD8+ T cells sorted from blood, collected in a trial of the OX40 agonist ivuxolimab. All receptors come from an adult with an advanced solid tumor such as melanoma, head and neck, liver or kidney cancer.

The rearrangement links TRBV10-3 to TRBJ2-1; 11 nucleotides agree with TRBD2. The CDR3 consists of 18 residues. The V gene end was trimmed by 3 bases and the J gene end by 4 bases; junction bases not matched to a gene: 11. Per the germline V gene, CDR1 is ENHRY and CDR2 is SYGVKD. DNA for the CDR3: TGTGCCATCAGTGAAAGCCGTGGGACTAGCGGACAATACAATGAGCAGTTCTTC. The encoded protein is CAISESRGTSGQYNEQFF.

This rearrangement joins TRBV28 to TRBJ2-6, with D possibly matching TRBD1 (5 bases). Germline loops: CDR1 MDHEN, CDR2 SYDVKM. This CDR3 comprises 13 residues. V gave up 2 bases and J gave up 11 bases, with 10 bases separating them. The CDR3 nucleotides read TGTGCCAGCAGTTTACTGACAGAGGACGTCCTGACTTTC. It encodes CASSLLTEDVLTF.

The chain recombines TRBV9 with TRBJ2-1, with 10 bases matching TRBD2. Germline CDR1 reads SGDLS; CDR2 reads YYNGEE. This CDR3 spans 16 amino acids. The trim removed 3 bases at V and 7 bases at J, leaving 10 bases unmatched. DNA of the CDR3: TGTGCCAGCAGCGGAGAGCGGGAGGGCCTTTATAATGAGCAGTTCTTC. Its translation is CASSGEREGLYNEQFF. Full variable domain (rest looked up from reference TRBV9 and TRBJ2-1): DSGVTQTPKHLITATGQRVTLRCSPRSGDLSVYWYQQSLDQGLQFLIQYYNGEERAKGNILERFSAQQFPDLHSELNLSSLELGDSALYFCASSGEREGLYNEQFFGPGTRLTVL.

The J gene is TRBJ2-2, the V gene TRBV6-4; 7 nucleotides line up with TRBD2. V lost 6 bases, J lost 3 bases, and 4 bases stayed unmatched. In germline, CDR1 is MRHNA, CDR2 SNTAGT. CDR3 length: 14 residues. For the CDR3, the DNA is TGTGCCAGCAGAGGGAGGGCGGACACCGGGGAGCTGTTTTTT. Its translation is CASRGRADTGELFF.

The rearrangement joins TRBV14 to TRBJ2-3; maybe TRBD2 (5 bases). Trimming stripped 1 base from V and 3 bases from J, with 14 bases between. The CDR3 runs to 16 residues. Germline loops: CDR1 SGHDN, CDR2 FVKESK. CDR3 sequence (DNA): TGTGCCAGCAGCCAAGGGACTTCCGCGCCTACAGATACGCAGTATTTT. Its translation: CASSQGTSAPTDTQYF.

The J gene is TRBJ1-1, the V gene TRBV6-6; 7 nucleotides agree with TRBD1. This CDR3 comprises 14 residues. V lost 6 bases, J lost 2 bases, and 6 bases stayed unmatched. CDR1 is MNHNY, CDR2 SVGAGI, per germline (reference sequence). The CDR3 region is CASSFDRENTEAFF. In nucleotides, the CDR3 is TGTGCCAGCAGCTTCGACAGGGAAAACACTGAAGCTTTCTTT.

The chain couples TRBV2 to TRBJ1-2; D remains unclear. This CDR3 comprises 12 residues. CDR1 is SNHLY and CDR2 is FYNNEI in the germline V gene. With 9 bases removed from V and 0 bases from J, the gap between germline ends came to 8 bases. CDR3 residues: CASGATNYGYTF. The CDR3 nucleotides read TGTGCCAGTGGCGCTACTAACTATGGCTACACCTTC.

The chain employs TRBV28 and TRBJ2-7, with 14 nucleotides matching TRBD2. Trimming at V came to 5 bases and at J to 4 bases, leaving 1 base not matched to a gene. The CDR3 consists of 14 residues. CDR1 is MDHEN, CDR2 SYDVKM, per germline. CDR3 region: CASSGTSGSYEQYF. The DNA for the CDR3 is TGTGCCAGCAGTGGGACTAGCGGGAGTTACGAGCAGTACTTC.

The chain carries TRBV29-1 and TRBJ1-2, with D perhaps matching TRBD1 (6 bases). CDR3 length: 13 residues. Germline V gene sequence: CDR1 SQVTM, CDR2 ANQGSEA. The germline V and J ends were trimmed by 7 bases and 4 bases, with 16 bases remaining between them. The CDR3: CSAQVRTAYGYTF. The CDR3 coding sequence is TGCAGCGCCCAGGTGCGGACAGCCTATGGCTACACCTTC.